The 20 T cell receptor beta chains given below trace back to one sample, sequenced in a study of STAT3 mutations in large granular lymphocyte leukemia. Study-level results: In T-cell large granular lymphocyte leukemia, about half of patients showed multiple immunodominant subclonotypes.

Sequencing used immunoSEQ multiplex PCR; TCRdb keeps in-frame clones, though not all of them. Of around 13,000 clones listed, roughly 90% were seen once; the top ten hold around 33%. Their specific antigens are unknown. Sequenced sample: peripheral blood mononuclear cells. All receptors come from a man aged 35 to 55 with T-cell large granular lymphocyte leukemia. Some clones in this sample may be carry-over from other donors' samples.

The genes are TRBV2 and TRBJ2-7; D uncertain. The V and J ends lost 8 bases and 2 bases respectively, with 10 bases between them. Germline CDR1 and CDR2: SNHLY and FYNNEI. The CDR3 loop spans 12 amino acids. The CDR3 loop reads CASGARTYEQYF. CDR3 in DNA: TGTGCCAGCGGCGCCAGGACCTACGAGCAGTACTTC.

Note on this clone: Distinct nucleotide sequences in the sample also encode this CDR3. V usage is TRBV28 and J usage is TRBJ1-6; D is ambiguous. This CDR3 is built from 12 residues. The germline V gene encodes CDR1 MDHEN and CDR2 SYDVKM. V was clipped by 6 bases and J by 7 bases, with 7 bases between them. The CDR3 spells CASRESNSPLHF. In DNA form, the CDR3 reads TGTGCCAGCAGGGAGAGCAATTCACCCCTCCACTTT.

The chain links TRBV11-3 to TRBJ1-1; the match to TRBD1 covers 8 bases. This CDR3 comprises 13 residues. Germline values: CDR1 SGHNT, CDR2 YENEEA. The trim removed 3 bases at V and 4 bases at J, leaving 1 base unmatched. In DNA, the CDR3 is TGTGCCAGCAGCTTTACAGGGGGCACTGAAGCTTTCTTT. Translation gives CASSFTGGTEAFF.

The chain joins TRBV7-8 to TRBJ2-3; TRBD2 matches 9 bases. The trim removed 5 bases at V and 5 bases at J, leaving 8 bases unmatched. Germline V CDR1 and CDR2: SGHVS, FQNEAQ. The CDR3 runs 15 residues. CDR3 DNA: TGTGCCAGCAGCCCTAGGGGTAGCGGGGGAGATACGCAGTATTTT. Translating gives CASSPRGSGGDTQYF. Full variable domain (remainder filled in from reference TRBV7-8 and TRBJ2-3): GAGVSQSPRYKVAKRGQDVALRCDPISGHVSLFWYQQALGQGPEFLTYFQNEAQLDKSGLPSDRFFAERPEGSVSTLKIQRTQQEDSAVYLCASSPRGSGGDTQYFGPGTRLTVL.

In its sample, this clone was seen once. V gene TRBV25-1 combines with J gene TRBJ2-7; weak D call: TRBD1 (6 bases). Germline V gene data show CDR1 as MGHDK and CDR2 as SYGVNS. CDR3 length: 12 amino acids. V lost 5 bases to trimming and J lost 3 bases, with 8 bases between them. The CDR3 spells CASSNRVYEQYF. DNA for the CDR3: TGTGCCAGCAGTAACAGGGTCTACGAGCAGTACTTC.

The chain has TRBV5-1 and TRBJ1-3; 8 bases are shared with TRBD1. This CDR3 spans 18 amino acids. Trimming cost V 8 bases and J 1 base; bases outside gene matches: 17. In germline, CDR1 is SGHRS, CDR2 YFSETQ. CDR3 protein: CARQSWWTGCNSGNTIYF. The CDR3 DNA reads TGCGCCAGACAGTCTTGGTGGACAGGGTGCAATTCTGGAAACACCATATATTTT.

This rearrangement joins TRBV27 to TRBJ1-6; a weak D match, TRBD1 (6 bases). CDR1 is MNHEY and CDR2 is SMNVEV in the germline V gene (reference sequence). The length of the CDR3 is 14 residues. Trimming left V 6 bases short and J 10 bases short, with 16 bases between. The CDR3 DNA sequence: TGTGCCAGCAGACAACAGGGTAGGGGATCACCCCTCCACTTT. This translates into CASRQQGRGSPLHF.

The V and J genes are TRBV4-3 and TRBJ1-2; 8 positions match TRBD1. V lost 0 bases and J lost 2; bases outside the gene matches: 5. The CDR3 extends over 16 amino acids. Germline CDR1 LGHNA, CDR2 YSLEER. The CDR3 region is CASSQDNRQGNYGYTF. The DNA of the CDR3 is TGCGCCAGCAGCCAAGACAATAGACAGGGGAACTATGGCTACACCTTC.

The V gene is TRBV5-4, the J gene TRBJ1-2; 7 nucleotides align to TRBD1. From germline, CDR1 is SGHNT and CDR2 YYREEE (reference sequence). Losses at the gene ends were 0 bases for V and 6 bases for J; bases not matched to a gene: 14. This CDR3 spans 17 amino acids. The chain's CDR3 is CASSLVEGALKLHGYTF. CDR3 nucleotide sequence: TGTGCCAGCAGCTTGGTAGAGGGGGCTTTGAAATTGCATGGCTACACCTTC.

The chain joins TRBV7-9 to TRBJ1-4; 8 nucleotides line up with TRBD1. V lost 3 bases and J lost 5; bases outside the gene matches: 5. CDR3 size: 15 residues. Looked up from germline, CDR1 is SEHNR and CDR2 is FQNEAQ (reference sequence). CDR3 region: CASSFGTGGNEKLFF. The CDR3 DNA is TGTGCCAGCAGCTTTGGTACAGGGGGGAATGAAAAACTGTTTTTT.

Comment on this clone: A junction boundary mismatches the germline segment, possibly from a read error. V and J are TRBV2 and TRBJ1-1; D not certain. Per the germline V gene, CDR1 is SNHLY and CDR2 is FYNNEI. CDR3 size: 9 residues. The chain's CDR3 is CASREEGFF. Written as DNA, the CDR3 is TGTGCCAGCAGGGAGGAAGGTTTCTTT. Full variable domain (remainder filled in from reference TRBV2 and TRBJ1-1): EPEVTQTPSHQVTQMGQEVILRCVPISNHLYFYWYRQILGQKVEFLVSFYNNEISEKSEIFDDQFSVERPDGSNFTLKIRSTKLEDSAMYFCASREEGFFGQGTRLTVV.

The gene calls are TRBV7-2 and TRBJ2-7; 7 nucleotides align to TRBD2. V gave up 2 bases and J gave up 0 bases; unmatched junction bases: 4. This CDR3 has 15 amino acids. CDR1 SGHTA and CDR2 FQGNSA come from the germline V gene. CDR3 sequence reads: CASSLTSARSYEQYF. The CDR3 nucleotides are TGTGCCAGCAGCTTAACTAGCGCCCGCTCCTACGAGCAGTACTTC.

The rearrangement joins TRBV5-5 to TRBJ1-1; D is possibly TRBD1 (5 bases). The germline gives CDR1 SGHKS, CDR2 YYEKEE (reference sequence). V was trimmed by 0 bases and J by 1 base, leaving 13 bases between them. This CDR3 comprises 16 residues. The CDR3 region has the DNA TGTGCCAGCAGCTTGGGTACAGGTCTGCCGAACACTGAAGCTTTCTTT. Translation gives CASSLGTGLPNTEAFF.

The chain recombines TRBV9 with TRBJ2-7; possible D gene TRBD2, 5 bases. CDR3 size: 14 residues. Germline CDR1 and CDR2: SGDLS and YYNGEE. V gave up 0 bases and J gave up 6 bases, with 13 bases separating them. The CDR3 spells CASSVGFGGGEQYF. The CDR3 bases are TGTGCCAGCAGCGTAGGCTTCGGAGGAGGCGAGCAGTACTTC.

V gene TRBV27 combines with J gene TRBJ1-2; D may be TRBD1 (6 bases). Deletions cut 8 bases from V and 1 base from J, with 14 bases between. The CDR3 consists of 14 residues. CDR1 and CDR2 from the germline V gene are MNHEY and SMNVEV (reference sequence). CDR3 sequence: CASSKQGFNYGYTF. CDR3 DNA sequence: TGTGCCAGCTCAAAACAGGGATTTAACTATGGCTACACCTTC.

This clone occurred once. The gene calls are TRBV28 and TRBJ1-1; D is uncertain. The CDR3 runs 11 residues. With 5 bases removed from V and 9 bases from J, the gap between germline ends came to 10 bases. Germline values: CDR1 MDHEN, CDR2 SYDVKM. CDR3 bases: TGTGCCAGCAGTCTCCTAATGAAAGCTTTCTTT. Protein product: CASSLLMKAFF.

This CDR3 is CASSPGQGASYEQYF. As DNA, the CDR3 is TGCGCCAGCAGCCCAGGACAGGGGGCCTCCTACGAGCAGTACTTC. The chain recombines TRBV5-1 with TRBJ2-7; 11 bases are shared with TRBD1. Germline trimming cut 4 bases from V and 0 bases from J; bases unmatched to any gene: 3. The CDR3 has 15 amino acids. The V gene's germline CDR1 is SGHRS and CDR2 YFSETQ.

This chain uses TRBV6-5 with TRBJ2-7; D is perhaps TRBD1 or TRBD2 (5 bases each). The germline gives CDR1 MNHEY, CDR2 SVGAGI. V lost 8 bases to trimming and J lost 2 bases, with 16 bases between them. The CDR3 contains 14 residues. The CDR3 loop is CASCTWDGAYEQYF. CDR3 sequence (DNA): TGTGCCAGCTGTACGTGGGACGGCGCCTACGAGCAGTACTTC.

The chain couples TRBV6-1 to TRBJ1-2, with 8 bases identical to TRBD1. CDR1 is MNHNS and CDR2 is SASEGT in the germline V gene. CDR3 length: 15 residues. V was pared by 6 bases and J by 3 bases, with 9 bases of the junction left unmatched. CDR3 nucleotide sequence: TGTGCCAGCAGAACGACAGGGGAGGACGACTATGGCTACACCTTC. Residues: CASRTTGEDDYGYTF.

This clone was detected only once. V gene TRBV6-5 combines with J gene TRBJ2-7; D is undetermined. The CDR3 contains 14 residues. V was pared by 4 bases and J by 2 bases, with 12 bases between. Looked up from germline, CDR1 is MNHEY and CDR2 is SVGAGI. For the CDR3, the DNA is TGTGCCAGCAGTTTCGAGGTCACGGCCTACGAGCAGTACTTC. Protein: CASSFEVTAYEQYF.